This T cell receptor (beta chain) was sequenced during a study of blood T cell repertoires in COVID-19. Study-wide context: There were acute and convalescent COVID-19 samples, and they came from the United States, Italy and Spain. Sources were T cells, B-cell-depleted T cells, or PBMCs; the material itself was cDNA or gDNA.

In the authors' methods: Amplified reference gene primers provided the basis for estimating nucleated cell counts. Assay used: immunoSEQ multiplex PCR; TCRdb lists only in-frame clones, some missing. That table is the source of V, J and clone size, and D and trimming were worked out from the DNA. The repertoire holds approximately 300,000 clones, about 83% seen once, with about 1.2% in the top ten. The germline CDR1 and CDR2 sequences are SGHTA and FQGNSA. With V trimmed by 5 bases and J by 3 bases, 4 bases remained unmatched. This CDR3 has 15 amino acids. The sequencing sample was made of peripheral blood. The clonotype originates from a woman between 45 and 60 years old with acute or convalescent COVID-19. This chain uses TRBV7-2 with TRBJ2-7, with 13 bases fitting TRBD2. DNA of the CDR3: TGTGCCAGCAGCAAATGGACTAGCGGGAGCTACGAGCAGTACTTC. It encodes CASSKWTSGSYEQYF.